Below are 27 T cell receptor beta chains sequenced from a single sample in a study of regulatory T cells in long-lasting Graves disease. The time point here: newly diagnosed GD, antithyroid drugs for less than 3 months. Isolated PBMC RNA provided the starting material for the TCR library. iRepertoire HTBI primers and Arm-PCR of CDR3 regions built TCR beta libraries. In TCRdb, the multiplex PCR reads were re-called with MiXCR into one record per CDR3 protein. In the table there are 500,000 or so distinct CDR3 sequences, approximately 16% of which are singletons. These data were likewise used in another study, on T cells in Graves' hyperthyroidism and ophthalmopathy.

The material was peripheral blood mononuclear cells (PBMCs), obtained at new diagnosis, from a patient treated with antithyroid drugs. Every receptor here comes from a woman aged 35-60 years with Graves disease.

V gene TRBV20-1 combines with J gene TRBJ2-1, with 7 bases that match TRBD1. This CDR3 region has 13 residues. V shed 6 bases, J shed 7 bases, and the junction held 9 bases outside the gene matches. Germline CDR1 and CDR2: DFQATT and SNEGSKA (reference sequence). The CDR3 spells CSADWNRGNEQFF. Written as DNA, the CDR3 is TGCAGTGCCGATTGGAACAGGGGAAATGAGCAGTTCTTC.

This sequence joins TRBV14 and TRBJ1-2, with D hard to call. The V gene's germline CDR1 is SGHDN and CDR2 FVKESK. The CDR3 totals 14 residues. Trimming took 0 bases from V and 3 from J, leaving 8 bases between them. The CDR3 sequence is CASSQERVHYGYTF. In DNA, the CDR3 is TGTGCCAGCAGCCAAGAAAGGGTGCACTATGGCTACACCTTC.

This clonotype was recorded only once. The chain uses TRBV3-1 and TRBJ2-7; 7 bases map to TRBD1. V shed 3 bases, J shed 2 bases, and the junction held 4 bases outside the gene matches. In germline, CDR1 is LGHDT, CDR2 YNNKEL (reference sequence). This CDR3 comprises 14 residues. CDR3 nucleotide sequence: TGTGCCAGCAGCCACCGAGGGGGCACCTACGAGCAGTACTTC. Translating it yields CASSHRGGTYEQYF.

This clonotype was picked up a small number of times. This rearrangement joins TRBV3-1 to TRBJ1-5; D remains ambiguous. This CDR3 spans 15 amino acids. CDR1 LGHDT and CDR2 YNNKEL come from the germline V gene (reference sequence). V lost 5 bases and J 6 bases, leaving 17 bases between the germline ends. Here the CDR3 reads CASSNSGKATQPQHF. CDR3 coding DNA: TGTGCCAGCAGCAACTCCGGGAAAGCGACTCAGCCCCAGCATTTT. Filled out from reference TRBV3-1 and TRBJ1-5, the complete variable domain reads DTAVSQTPKYLVTQMGNDKSIKCEQNLGHDTMYWYKQDSKKFLKIMFSYNNKELIINETVPNRFSPKSPDKAHLNLHINSLELGDSAVYFCASSNSGKATQPQHFGDGTRLSIL.

This clonotype was found a few times. The rearrangement uses TRBV6-1 and TRBJ2-3; 9 bases map to TRBD2. Germline V CDR1 and CDR2: MNHNS, SASEGT. V lost 4 bases and J lost 6; bases outside the gene matches: 8. The length of the CDR3 is 15 residues. For the CDR3, the DNA is TGTGCCAGCAGTGTGGCGGGAGGGCCCCCGGATACGCAGTATTTT. It is translated as CASSVAGGPPDTQYF.

The genes are TRBV7-9 and TRBJ2-3; 9 bases map to TRBD2. The CDR3 length is 16 residues. V shed 4 bases, J shed 0 bases, and the junction held 5 bases outside the gene matches. Germline CDR1 reads SEHNR; CDR2 reads FQNEAQ (reference sequence). The CDR3 region has the DNA TGTGCCAGCAGCTCGTCTAGCGGGGCTAGCACAGATACGCAGTATTTT. It encodes CASSSSSGASTDTQYF.

This chain links TRBV5-1 with TRBJ2-1; perhaps TRBD1 as D (6 bases). V lost 0 bases and J 9 bases, leaving 10 bases between the germline ends. The CDR3 consists of 13 residues. Per the germline V gene, CDR1 is SGHRS and CDR2 is YFSETQ. CDR3 in amino acids: CASSLEGVGEQFF. CDR3 nucleotides: TGCGCCAGCAGCTTGGAGGGGGTCGGTGAGCAGTTCTTC.

This clonotype was seen only a few times. This may come from a read error, since a much larger clone is one base off. V usage is TRBV2 and J usage is TRBJ2-5, with TRBD2 matching 9 bases. CDR1 SNHLY and CDR2 FYNNEI come from the germline V gene. CDR3 length equals 16 residues. DNA of the CDR3: TGTGCCAGCGTGTGGGCGGGAGGGGGCGTAGGAGAGACCCAGTGCTTC. This gives the protein CASVWAGGGVGETQCF.

There are a few counts of this clonotype. The V and J genes are TRBV2 and TRBJ2-1, with a possible D match to TRBD2 (5 bases). V lost 6 bases, J lost 3 bases, and 15 bases lay in between. This CDR3 has 15 amino acids. CDR1 and CDR2 (germline): SNHLY, FYNNEI. CDR3 sequence: CASRRETSNYNEQFF. The CDR3 DNA sequence: TGTGCCAGCAGGAGGGAGACATCCAACTACAATGAGCAGTTCTTC.

This clonotype was seen at least ten times. J is TRBJ2-7 and V is TRBV3-1; 10 bases are a match to TRBD1. Germline values: CDR1 LGHDT, CDR2 YNNKEL (reference sequence). The CDR3 consists of 16 residues. J lost 6 bases, V lost 2 bases, and 10 bases had no gene match. CDR3 DNA sequence: TGTGCCAGCAGCCAAAAGTACCGGGACAGGGGCGGCGAGCAGTACTTC. It codes for CASSQKYRDRGGEQYF.

The table lists this clonotype with many counts. The chain employs TRBV2 and TRBJ2-7; 8 bases map to TRBD1. V was clipped by 4 bases and J by 6 bases; unmatched bases: 11. This CDR3 spans 15 amino acids. Germline CDR1 and CDR2: SNHLY and FYNNEI. The chain's CDR3 is CASSASGGLDLEQYF. In DNA, the CDR3 is TGTGCCAGCAGTGCATCAGGGGGCCTAGATCTCGAGCAGTACTTC.

This clonotype has at least ten counts. This chain uses TRBV2 with TRBJ2-3; D may be TRBD1 (7 bases). The germline V gene has CDR1 SNHLY and CDR2 FYNNEI. The CDR3 is made up of 16 amino acids. V dropped 4 bases and J dropped 2 bases, with 16 bases sitting between them. CDR3 in DNA: TGTGCCAGCAGTGCCGAAGGGGGCGGGATCACAGATACGCAGTATTTT. Its translation: CASSAEGGGITDTQYF.

Only a few counts were recorded for this clonotype. This chain joins TRBV6-1 and TRBJ2-3, with 7 bases identical to TRBD2. V lost 5 bases to trimming and J lost 2 bases; unmatched junction nucleotides: 10. Germline CDR1 MNHNS, CDR2 SASEGT. This CDR3 region has 16 residues. The CDR3 bases are TGTGCCAGCAGTCTCCGGGGACTACTATACACAGATACGCAGTATTTT. Amino acid sequence: CASSLRGLLYTDTQYF.

This clonotype was observed many times. The rearrangement joins TRBV15 to TRBJ2-7, with D unclear. The CDR3 has 12 residues. The V and J ends lost 1 base and 6 bases respectively, with 7 bases between them. CDR1 is LNHNV, CDR2 YYDKDF, per germline (reference sequence). CDR3 nucleotide sequence: TGTGCCACCAGCAGAGCACTTTCCGAGCAGTACTTC. Translating gives CATSRALSEQYF.

This clonotype turned up a few times. The J gene is TRBJ2-5, the V gene TRBV7-3, with TRBD1 matching 8 bases. The germline gives CDR1 SGHTA, CDR2 FQGTGA. V gave up 5 bases and J gave up 10 bases; unmatched junction bases: 6. The CDR3 runs to 12 residues. CDR3 DNA sequence: TGTGCCAGCAGCCTGGACAGGGAAGTCCAGTACTTC. Translation gives CASSLDREVQYF. The complete variable domain, with remaining parts taken from reference TRBV7-3 and TRBJ2-5, reads GAGVSQTPSNKVTEKGKYVELRCDPISGHTALYWYRQSLGQGPEFLIYFQGTGAADDSGLPNDRFFAVRPEGSVSTLKIQRTERGDSAVYLCASSLDREVQYFGPGTRLLVL.

The rearrangement links TRBV9 to TRBJ1-6; 7 bases match TRBD1. This CDR3 comprises 16 residues. Germline assignment: CDR1 SGDLS and CDR2 YYNGEE. J lost 5 bases, V lost 4 bases, and 9 bases had no gene match. CDR3 sequence reads: CASSSQQGPDNSPLHF. The CDR3 DNA reads TGTGCCAGCAGCTCCCAACAGGGGCCTGATAATTCACCCCTCCACTTT.

This clonotype was recorded at least ten times. The chain combines TRBV7-3 with TRBJ2-5; TRBD2 matches at 7 bases. The CDR3 loop spans 15 amino acids. Germline trimming cut 4 bases from V and 1 base from J; bases unmatched to any gene: 6. Germline values: CDR1 SGHTA, CDR2 FQGTGA. The CDR3 DNA follows: TGTGCCAGCAGCTCACAAGCGGGGACCCAAGAGACCCAGTACTTC. As protein: CASSSQAGTQETQYF.

The chain joins TRBV10-3 to TRBJ1-2; D is possibly TRBD1 (5 bases). This CDR3 has 13 amino acids. Germline lookup yields CDR1 ENHRY and CDR2 SYGVKD. Trimming cost V 6 bases and J 0 bases, with 8 bases left between them. This CDR3 is CAIRTVSNYGYTF. CDR3 sequence (DNA): TGTGCCATCAGGACAGTTTCTAACTATGGCTACACCTTC.

A few counts support this clonotype. CDR3 loop: CATSRAGGAGNEQFF. The DNA for the CDR3 is TGTGCCACCAGCAGAGCAGGAGGGGCTGGTAATGAGCAGTTCTTC. The chain links TRBV15 to TRBJ2-1; the D gene is possibly TRBD2 (6 bases). The CDR3 spans 15 residues. Trimming removed 1 base from V and 7 bases from J, with 14 bases in between. Germline V gene data show CDR1 as LNHNV and CDR2 as YYDKDF (reference sequence). Based on the CDR3 plus reference TRBV15 and TRBJ2-1, the full variable domain is DAMVIQNPRYQVTQFGKPVTLSCSQTLNHNVMYWYQQKSSQAPKLLFHYYDKDFNNEADTPDNFQSRRPNTSFCFLDIRSPGLGDTAMYLCATSRAGGAGNEQFFGPGTRLTVL.

This clonotype was counted many times. The V call is TRBV6-5, the J call TRBJ1-2; maybe TRBD1 (5 bases). Germline values: CDR1 MNHEY, CDR2 SVGAGI. The germline V and J ends were trimmed by 4 bases and 0 bases, with 12 bases remaining between them. The CDR3 extends over 15 amino acids. The CDR3 bases are TGTGCCAGCAGTTTCCCTCAACAGGCTAACTATGGCTACACCTTC. Translating gives CASSFPQQANYGYTF.

This clonotype was counted a few times. The chain is built from TRBV12-3 or TRBV12-4 and TRBJ2-2, with TRBD2 as a possible D gene (6 bases). The CDR3 loop spans 14 amino acids. Trimming pared 7 bases from V and 4 bases from J, leaving 13 bases between. DNA for the CDR3: TGTGCCAGCACCGCTACGGGGGTCACCGGGGAGCTGTTTTTT. Its protein product is CASTATGVTGELFF.

The chain combines TRBV2 with TRBJ2-2, with D possibly matching TRBD1 (5 bases). From germline, CDR1 is SNHLY and CDR2 FYNNEI. The ends were cut back, 6 bases at V and 10 bases at J, with 15 bases in the middle. CDR3 length: 13 amino acids. The CDR3 nucleotides are TGTGCCAGCAGCTGGGGCCTCCCGGAGGAGCTGTTTTTT. It yields the protein CASSWGLPEELFF. Variable domain in full (rest from reference TRBV2 and TRBJ2-2): EPEVTQTPSHQVTQMGQEVILRCVPISNHLYFYWYRQILGQKVEFLVSFYNNEISEKSEIFDDQFSVERPDGSNFTLKIRSTKLEDSAMYFCASSWGLPEELFFGEGSRLTVL.

This clonotype was counted many times. This chain connects TRBV30 to TRBJ2-2, with D perhaps given as TRBD1 or TRBD2 (5 bases each). The V end was cut by 6 bases, the J end by 3 bases, with 17 bases between. The germline V gene has CDR1 GTSNPN and CDR2 SVGIG (reference sequence). This CDR3 region has 15 residues. In DNA form, the CDR3 reads TGTGCCTGCATGGCTGGGACCGGCTACACCGGGGAGCTGTTTTTT. This codes for CACMAGTGYTGELFF.

This clonotype was observed at least ten times. This chain uses TRBV6-1 with TRBJ2-1; D unclear. This CDR3 region has 13 residues. Deletions cut 4 bases from V and 4 bases from J, with 8 bases between. The V gene's germline CDR1 is MNHNS and CDR2 SASEGT. The CDR3 sequence: CASSGGFYNEQFF. CDR3 nucleotide sequence: TGTGCCAGCAGTGGAGGATTTTACAATGAGCAGTTCTTC.

The sample holds many counts of this clonotype. The rearrangement links TRBV11-3 to TRBJ2-1; TRBD2 matches at 7 bases. Trimming cost V 0 bases and J 10 bases; bases outside gene matches: 9. Per germline, CDR1 SGHNT and CDR2 YENEEA. The CDR3 totals 15 residues. Here the CDR3 reads CASSLEGLGGEEQFF. DNA of the CDR3: TGTGCCAGCAGCTTAGAGGGGTTGGGGGGGGAAGAGCAGTTCTTC.

This clonotype was detected ten times or more. The rearrangement joins TRBV5-4 to TRBJ2-7; 7 nucleotides agree with TRBD1. The germline V gene encodes CDR1 SGHNT and CDR2 YYREEE (reference sequence). The trim removed 0 bases at V and 7 bases at J, leaving 7 bases unmatched. This CDR3 comprises 14 residues. The CDR3 region has the DNA TGTGCCAGCAGCTTGGGGGACAGCGTTGGGGAGCAGTACTTC. Its translation: CASSLGDSVGEQYF.

Many counts were recorded for this clonotype. The chain uses TRBV28 and TRBJ1-2, with D hard to call. This CDR3 region has 14 residues. The germline CDR1 and CDR2 sequences are MDHEN and SYDVKM. The V gene lost 2 bases and the J gene lost 6 bases, with 13 bases spanning the gap. CDR3 nucleotides: TGTGCCAGCAGTTTAGGCAGCAATCAAGATGGCTACACCTTC. Its protein product is CASSLGSNQDGYTF.